This T cell receptor beta chain came from a study of shared clonotypes between healthy human individuals. General study findings and limits: When naive CD4 clonotypes were compared across several donors, approximately 5% were shared.

CDR3 size: 17 residues. The V segment lost 4 bases and the J segment 5 bases; nucleotides outside the gene matches: 17. The V gene's germline CDR1 is SGHRS and CDR2 YFSETQ. Points on this clone: Its antigen remains unknown.

Terminally differentiated effector memory CD45RA+ cells were left out of the naive CD8 fraction, which was CD45RO-negative and positively selected for CCR7. Replicate sorted-subset PCRs were loaded with roughly 190 ng DNA, about 31,000 T cell genomes. The data were produced by immunoSEQ multiplex PCR, yet TCRdb's version contains in-frame clones alone and is incomplete. The data show 2 million or so clones, just under 95% seen once. This chain uses TRBV5-1 with TRBJ2-5, with 7 bases that match TRBD2. Sequenced material: naive CD8+ T cells sorted from blood. This TCR was sampled from a man younger than 30 in good health. The chain's CDR3 is CASSMDGSLMGGETQYF. The CDR3 bases are TGCGCCAGCAGCATGGACGGCAGTTTAATGGGAGGGGAGACCCAGTACTTC.